These T cell receptor beta chains were read from a single sample in a study of circulating and synovial CD4+ cells in juvenile arthritis. The method was immunoSEQ multiplex PCR; TCRdb's version includes in-frame clones alone and lacks a portion of them. The data contain around 32,000 clones, 90% to 95% of them seen just once; the ten biggest clones take up around 0.63%. The source material was CD4+ T cells from blood. The receptors were sampled from a human donor with juvenile idiopathic arthritis. Both conserved end residues are part of each CDR3. The D gene is left open where the match is weak. A clone size is listed for some rows: how often the clone was seen (once, few, many), or a class if it is expanded.

J gene: TRBJ2-5; V gene: TRBV7-9; clone size: .; D gene: TRBD1; CDR3 DNA: TGTGCCAGCAGCTCCTCAGGGGGCGGAGAGACCCAGTACTTC; CDR3 protein: CASSSSGGGETQYF
J gene: TRBJ2-3; V gene: TRBV5-4; clone size: once; D gene: .; CDR3 DNA: TGTGCCAGCAGCTTTCTGGGGGCGACAGATACGCAGTATTTT; CDR3 protein: CASSFLGATDTQYF
J gene: TRBJ2-2; V gene: TRBV23-1; clone size: .; D gene: .; CDR3 DNA: TGCGCCAGCAGTCAACCCCCCGCTGCCGGTGGCACCGGGGAGCTGTTTTTT; CDR3 protein: CASSQPPAAGGTGELFF
J gene: TRBJ2-7; V gene: TRBV10-3; clone size: once; D gene: TRBD2; CDR3 DNA: TGTGCCATCAGTAGGGAGGGCACAGAGCAGTACTTC; CDR3 protein: CAISREGTEQYF
J gene: TRBJ2-7; V gene: TRBV27; clone size: .; D gene: TRBD2; CDR3 DNA: TGTGCCAGCAGTTACAGCGGGGGGACCTACGAGCAGTACTTC; CDR3 protein: CASSYSGGTYEQYF
J gene: TRBJ1-2; V gene: TRBV19; clone size: .; D gene: .; CDR3 DNA: TGTGCCAGTAGTCGGGACTTTTATGGCTACACCTTC; CDR3 protein: CASSRDFYGYTF
J gene: TRBJ1-5; V gene: TRBV27; clone size: .; D gene: TRBD1; CDR3 DNA: TGTGCCAGCAGTTTGACAGGGTACCAGCCCCAGCATTTT; CDR3 protein: CASSLTGYQPQHF
J gene: TRBJ2-5; V gene: TRBV29-1; clone size: .; D gene: TRBD2; CDR3 DNA: TGCAGCGTTGATGGTGCGGGAGGGTGGGAGACCCAGTACTTC; CDR3 protein: CSVDGAGGWETQYF
J gene: TRBJ2-1; V gene: TRBV7-6; clone size: .; D gene: .; CDR3 DNA: TGTGCCAGCAGCTTAATACAGGCCCCGACTGAGCAGTTCTTC; CDR3 protein: CASSLIQAPTEQFF
J gene: TRBJ2-7; V gene: TRBV6-6; clone size: once; D gene: TRBD2; CDR3 DNA: TGTGCCAGCAGCTGGACTAGCGGCTACGAGCAGTACTTC; CDR3 protein: CASSWTSGYEQYF
J gene: TRBJ2-3; V gene: TRBV7-2; clone size: .; D gene: TRBD1; CDR3 DNA: TGTGCCAGCAGCGCGGACAGGGTGAGCACAGATACGCAGTATTTT; CDR3 protein: CASSADRVSTDTQYF
J gene: TRBJ1-2; V gene: TRBV4-2; clone size: .; D gene: TRBD1; CDR3 DNA: TGTGCCAGCAGCCAACAGAGGGACAGCCTCTATGGCTACACCTTC; CDR3 protein: CASSQQRDSLYGYTF
J gene: TRBJ2-5; V gene: TRBV11-3; clone size: .; D gene: TRBD1; CDR3 DNA: TGTGCCAGCAGCGCGGGACAGGGTGGAGAGACCCAGTACTTC; CDR3 protein: CASSAGQGGETQYF
J gene: TRBJ1-1; V gene: TRBV11-1; clone size: .; D gene: TRBD1; CDR3 DNA: TGTGCCAGCAGCAACAGGGGACAGGGGATGAACACTGAAGCTTTCTTT; CDR3 protein: CASSNRGQGMNTEAFF
J gene: TRBJ2-3; V gene: TRBV6-5; clone size: .; D gene: .; CDR3 DNA: TGTGCCAGCAGCCCCGGGCTGACTAGGGGAGATACGCAGTATTTT; CDR3 protein: CASSPGLTRGDTQYF
J gene: TRBJ2-7; V gene: TRBV6-1; clone size: .; D gene: .; CDR3 DNA: TGTGCCGTGGGGCGCTCGAGCTCCTACGAGCAGTACTTC; CDR3 protein: CAVGRSSSYEQYF
J gene: TRBJ1-5; V gene: TRBV2; clone size: .; D gene: .; CDR3 DNA: TGTGCCAGCAGTGAACAGGGGATTGATCAGCCCCAGCATTTT; CDR3 protein: CASSEQGIDQPQHF
J gene: TRBJ2-4; V gene: TRBV29-1; clone size: once; D gene: TRBD2; CDR3 DNA: TGCAGCGTTGAAAGGTGGGAGGGAAACATTCAGTACTTC; CDR3 protein: CSVERWEGNIQYF
J gene: TRBJ2-2; V gene: TRBV19; clone size: .; D gene: TRBD2; CDR3 DNA: TGTGCCAGTAGTACCCTACTAGCGGGATTCGGCGGGGAGCTGTTTTTT; CDR3 protein: CASSTLLAGFGGELFF
J gene: TRBJ1-1; V gene: TRBV19; clone size: .; D gene: .; CDR3 DNA: TGTGCCAGTAGTATGAGGGCTGAAGCTTTCTTT; CDR3 protein: CASSMRAEAFF